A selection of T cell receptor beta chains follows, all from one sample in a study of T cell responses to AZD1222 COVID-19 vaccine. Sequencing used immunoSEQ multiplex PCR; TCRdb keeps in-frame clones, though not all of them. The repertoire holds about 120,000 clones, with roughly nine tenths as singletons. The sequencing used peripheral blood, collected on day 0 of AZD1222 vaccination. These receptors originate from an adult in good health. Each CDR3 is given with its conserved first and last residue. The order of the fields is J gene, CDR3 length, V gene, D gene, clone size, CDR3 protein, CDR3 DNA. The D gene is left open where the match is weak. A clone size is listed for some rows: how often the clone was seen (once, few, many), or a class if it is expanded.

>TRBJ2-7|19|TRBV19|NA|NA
CASSIGTTWRGRNPYEQYF
TGTGCCAGTAGTATCGGGACGACGTGGAGGGGGAGAAATCCCTACGAGCAGTACTTC
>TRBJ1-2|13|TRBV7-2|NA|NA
CASSSWDPRGYTF
TGTGCCAGCAGCTCCTGGGATCCCAGAGGCTACACCTTC
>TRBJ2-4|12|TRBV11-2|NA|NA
CASSLGPNIQYF
TGTGCCAGCAGCTTAGGACCAAACATTCAGTACTTC
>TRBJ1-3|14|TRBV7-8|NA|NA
CASSPTGSGNTIYF
TGTGCCAGCAGCCCAACAGGGTCTGGAAACACCATATATTTT
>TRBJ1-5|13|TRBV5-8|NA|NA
CASSLQGYQPQHF
TGTGCCAGCAGCCTACAGGGCTATCAGCCCCAGCATTTT
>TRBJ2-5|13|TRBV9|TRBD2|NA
CASSVRGGETQYF
TGTGCCAGCAGCGTTCGGGGGGGAGAGACCCAGTACTTC
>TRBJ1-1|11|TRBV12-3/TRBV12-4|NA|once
CASRSSTEAFF
TGTGCCAGCAGAAGTTCCACTGAAGCTTTCTTT
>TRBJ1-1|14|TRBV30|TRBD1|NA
CARQDRGRDTEAFF
TGTGCCCGTCAGGACAGGGGGCGAGACACTGAAGCTTTCTTT
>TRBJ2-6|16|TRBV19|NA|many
CASSIEAGSGANVLTF
TGTGCCAGTAGTATAGAGGCCGGTTCTGGGGCCAACGTCCTGACTTTC
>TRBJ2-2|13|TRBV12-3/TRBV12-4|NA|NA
CASRGQNTGELFF
TGTGCCAGCAGAGGACAGAACACCGGGGAGCTGTTTTTT
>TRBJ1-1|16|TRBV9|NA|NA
CASSVGGRGQATEAFF
TGTGCCAGCAGCGTAGGAGGTCGGGGCCAGGCCACTGAAGCTTTCTTT
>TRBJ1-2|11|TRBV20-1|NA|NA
CSASGDYGYTF
TGCAGTGCTAGTGGGGACTATGGCTACACCTTC
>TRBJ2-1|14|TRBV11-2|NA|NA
CASRTLGSGTSRFF
TGTGCCAGCAGGACCCTTGGGTCCGGGACATCCCGGTTCTTC
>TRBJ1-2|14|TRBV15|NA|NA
CATSGAGSNYGYTF
TGTGCCACCAGCGGGGCAGGCTCGAACTATGGCTACACCTTC
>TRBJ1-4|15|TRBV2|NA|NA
CASSEDRTTNEKLFF
TGTGCCAGCAGTGAAGACCGGACCACTAATGAAAAACTGTTTTTT